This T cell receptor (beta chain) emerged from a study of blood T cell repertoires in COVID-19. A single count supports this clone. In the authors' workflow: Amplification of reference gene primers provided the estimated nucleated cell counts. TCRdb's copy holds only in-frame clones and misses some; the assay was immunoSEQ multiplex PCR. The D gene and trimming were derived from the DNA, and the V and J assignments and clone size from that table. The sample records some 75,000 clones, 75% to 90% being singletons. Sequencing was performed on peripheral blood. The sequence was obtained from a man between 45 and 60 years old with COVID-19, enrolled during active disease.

As DNA, the CDR3 is TGTGCCAGCAGGCGGGCCCCAACAGATACGCAGTATTTT. As protein: CASRRAPTDTQYF. The V and J genes are TRBV2 and TRBJ2-3; maybe TRBD2 (5 bases). The CDR3 length is 13 residues. V dropped 6 bases and J dropped 3 bases, with 10 bases sitting between them. The germline CDR1 and CDR2 sequences are SNHLY and FYNNEI.